The present entry profiles one T cell receptor beta chain with its context. Its target is unknown. This record belongs to a study of blood T cells in healthy people across ages. The use of a sample-barcoded 5' primer and a J-beta primer mix characterized a second PCR of roughly 7 to 11 cycles. Researchers report that each sample yielded at least 2.5 million CDR3-containing paired-end reads. TCRdb re-called the 5' RACE reads through MiXCR, storing one row per CDR3 protein. The sample includes around 1,500,000 distinct CDR3 sequences, 28% of them seen just once. Staff drew 8 to 10 milliliters of peripheral blood from each donor. Study results and caveats: Per-million-T-cell TCR beta diversity fell roughly linearly with age. PBMC samples, being unsorted, prevented any conclusive comparison of naive and antigen-experienced cells.

There are 14 residues in the CDR3. Looked up from germline, CDR1 is DFQATT and CDR2 is SNEGSKA (reference sequence). Trimming removed 6 bases from V and 2 bases from J; junction bases left unmatched: 8. This receptor was taken from a woman under 40 in good health. The chain is built from TRBV20-1 and TRBJ2-3, with 7 bases matching TRBD1. The specimen was blood. CDR3 amino acids: CSAPGQDFTDTQYF. The DNA of the CDR3 is TGCAGTGCCCCCGGACAGGACTTCACAGATACGCAGTATTTT.